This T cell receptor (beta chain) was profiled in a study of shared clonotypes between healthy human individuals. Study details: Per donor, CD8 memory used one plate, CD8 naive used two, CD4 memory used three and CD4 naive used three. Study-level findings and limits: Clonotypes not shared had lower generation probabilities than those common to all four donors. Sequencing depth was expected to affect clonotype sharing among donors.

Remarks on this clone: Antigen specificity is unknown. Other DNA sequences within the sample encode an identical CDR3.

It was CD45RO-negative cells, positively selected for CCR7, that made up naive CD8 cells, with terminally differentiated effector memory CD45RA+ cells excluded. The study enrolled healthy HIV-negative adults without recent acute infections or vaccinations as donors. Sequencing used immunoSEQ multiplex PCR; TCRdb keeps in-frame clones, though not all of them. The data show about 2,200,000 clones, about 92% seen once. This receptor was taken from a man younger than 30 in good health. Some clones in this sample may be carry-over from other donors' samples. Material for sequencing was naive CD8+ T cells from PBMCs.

The CDR3 coding sequence is TGTGCCAGCAGGGCGGGAGGGGAGGAGACCCAGTACTTC. Encoded protein: CASRAGGEETQYF. The chain employs TRBV28 and TRBJ2-5; 9 bases line up with TRBD2. The CDR3 runs 13 residues. J lost 5 bases, V lost 6 bases, and 4 bases had no gene match. Germline values: CDR1 MDHEN, CDR2 SYDVKM.